One and the same sample provided the 8 T cell receptor beta chains below, sequenced in a study of CXCR3-negative and CXCR3-positive naive CD8 T cells. Findings and limits, study-wide: TRB CDR3s of CXCR3-positive naive cells were more hydrophobic than those of CXCR3-negative naive cells.

UMI-labeled 5' RACE TRB cDNA libraries were prepared from the cells. One entry per CDR3 protein, without DNA, is what TCRdb gives after re-calling the 5' RACE reads. The sample is made up of 100,000 to 150,000 distinct CDR3 sequences, and the top ten hold 0.5% to 0.75% of it. Their antigens are not known. Sequencing was performed on naive CXCR3+ CD8+ T cells from blood. This sample's subset: CD45RO-CCR7+CD27+CD95- naive CD8+ T cells expressing CXCR3 (TNR3+). The receptors come from a human donor in good health. Some clones in this sample may be carry-over from other donors' samples.

The chain has TRBV19 and TRBJ1-5. The CDR3 is 14 amino acids. Germline-derived CDR1 and CDR2 are LNHDA and SQIVND (reference sequence). CDR3 region: CASWMGGGYQPQHF.

This chain uses TRBV29-1 with TRBJ2-7; the TRBD2 assignment by TCRdb is unverifiable without DNA. This CDR3 is built from 14 residues. In germline, CDR1 is SQVTM, CDR2 ANQGSEA. The CDR3 region is CSVERGLNSYEQYF.

The gene calls are TRBV6-6 and TRBJ2-3. Germline CDR1 MNHNY, CDR2 SVGAGI (reference sequence). This CDR3 is built from 13 residues. The CDR3 reads CASSWVEADTQYF.

V gene TRBV20-1 combines with J gene TRBJ1-2. The germline CDR1 and CDR2 sequences are DFQATT and SNEGSKA (reference sequence). The CDR3 length is 12 residues. Here the CDR3 reads CSAREIYYGYTF.

This rearrangement joins TRBV5-1 to TRBJ1-6. The germline gives CDR1 SGHRS, CDR2 YFSETQ. CDR3 size: 14 residues. CDR3 sequence reads: CASSWDGSGGPLHF.

This chain links TRBV19 with TRBJ1-1. Germline values: CDR1 LNHDA, CDR2 SQIVND (reference sequence). CDR3 length: 14 residues. CDR3 residues: CASSIQFGNTEAFF. Combining the CDR3 with reference TRBV19 and TRBJ1-1 gives the whole variable domain DGGITQSPKYLFRKEGQNVTLSCEQNLNHDAMYWYRQDPGQGLRLIYYSQIVNDFQKGDIAEGYSVSREKKESFPLTVTSAQKNPTAFYLCASSIQFGNTEAFFGQGTRLTVV.

The rearrangement joins TRBV7-9 to TRBJ1-1; the TRBD1 assignment by TCRdb is unverifiable without DNA. CDR3 size: 15 residues. Germline CDR1 and CDR2: SEHNR and FQNEAQ (reference sequence). CDR3 sequence reads: CASSLYRGLSTEAFF.

The rearrangement uses TRBV20-1 and TRBJ2-2; there is no DNA to check the TCRdb D call of TRBD2. CDR3 length equals 15 residues. The V gene's germline CDR1 is DFQATT and CDR2 SNEGSKA (reference sequence). The CDR3 loop reads CSARSSGANTGELFF.